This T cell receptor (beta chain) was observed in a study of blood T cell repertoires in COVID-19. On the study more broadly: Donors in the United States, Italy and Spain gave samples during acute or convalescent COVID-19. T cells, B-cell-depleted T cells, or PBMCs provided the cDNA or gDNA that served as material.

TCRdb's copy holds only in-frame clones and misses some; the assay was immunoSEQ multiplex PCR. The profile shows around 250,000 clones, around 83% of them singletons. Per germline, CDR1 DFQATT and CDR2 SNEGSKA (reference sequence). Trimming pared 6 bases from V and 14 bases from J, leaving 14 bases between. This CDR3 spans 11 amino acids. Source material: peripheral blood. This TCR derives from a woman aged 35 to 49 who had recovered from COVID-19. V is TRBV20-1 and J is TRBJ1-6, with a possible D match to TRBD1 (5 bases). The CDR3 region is CSAKGRVTLHF. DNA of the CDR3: TGCAGTGCGAAGGGGAGGGTCACCCTCCACTTT.